This is a list of T cell receptor beta chains from one sample in a study of blood T cell repertoires in COVID-19. The repertoire was sequenced with immunoSEQ multiplex PCR; TCRdb's copy has only in-frame clones and lacks some. The sample shows 250,000 to 350,000 clones, roughly 87% of them seen only once. The sample taken for sequencing was peripheral blood. The receptors derive from a man between 18 and 29 years old with active or convalescent COVID-19. The CDR3 runs from the conserved cysteine through the conserved F or W. A D gene is named only where the DNA matches it firmly. Clone size is shown for a subset of rows, as once, few, many or a class of expanded clone.

clone size,D gene,V gene,J gene,CDR3 protein,CDR3 DNA
NA,TRBD2,TRBV5-1,TRBJ2-3,CASSLEGGGANTQYF,TGCGCCAGCAGCTTGGAGGGCGGGGGGGCGAATACGCAGTATTTT
NA,NA,TRBV7-2,TRBJ1-6,CASSSQGSGSPLHF,TGTGCCAGCAGCTCCCAGGGATCAGGTTCACCCCTCCACTTT
NA,TRBD1,TRBV27,TRBJ2-7,CASTKDRVVSYEQYF,TGTGCCAGCACCAAGGACAGGGTTGTTTCCTACGAGCAGTACTTC
NA,NA,TRBV11-2,TRBJ1-2,CASSLAATENYGYTF,TGTGCCAGCAGCTTAGCAGCGACAGAAAACTATGGCTACACCTTC
NA,NA,TRBV12-5,TRBJ1-1,CASGRRDTEAFF,TGTGCTAGTGGTCGGAGGGACACTGAAGCTTTCTTT
NA,NA,TRBV5-8,TRBJ1-6,CASSLLESSYNSPLHF,TGTGCCAGCAGCTTGTTAGAGAGCTCCTATAATTCACCCCTCCACTTT
NA,TRBD2,TRBV7-3,TRBJ2-7,CASSPILAGGVYEQYF,TGTGCCAGCAGCCCCATTCTAGCGGGAGGCGTCTACGAGCAGTACTTC
NA,TRBD1,TRBV4-3,TRBJ2-1,CASSPDRAVYNEQFF,TGCGCCAGCAGCCCGGACAGGGCGGTCTACAATGAGCAGTTCTTC
NA,NA,TRBV7-8,TRBJ1-1,CASSLGPRAEAFF,TGTGCCAGCAGCTTAGGCCCTCGGGCTGAAGCTTTCTTT
NA,TRBD1,TRBV6-5,TRBJ1-6,CASSYGDRGESPLHF,TGTGCCAGCAGTTACGGCGACAGGGGAGAATCACCCCTCCACTTT
NA,TRBD2,TRBV11-2,TRBJ2-7,CASSVTSGVGHEQYF,TGTGCCAGCAGCGTAACTAGCGGGGTGGGTCACGAGCAGTACTTC
NA,NA,TRBV28,TRBJ1-5,CASSPRRNYYSNQPQHF,TGTGCCAGCAGCCCTCGGAGGAATTACTATAGCAATCAGCCCCAGCATTTT
NA,TRBD1,TRBV7-8,TRBJ2-7,CASSQRDRGDEQYF,TGTGCCAGCAGCCAGAGGGACAGGGGGGACGAGCAGTACTTC
NA,TRBD1,TRBV9,TRBJ1-1,CASSVGQGWNTEAFF,TGTGCCAGCAGCGTCGGACAGGGCTGGAACACTGAAGCTTTCTTT
NA,TRBD2,TRBV4-3,TRBJ2-1,CASSRGLARNEQFF,TGCGCCAGCAGCCGAGGACTAGCGCGTAATGAGCAGTTCTTC
NA,TRBD1,TRBV5-1,TRBJ1-4,CASSSGQGYEKLFF,TGCGCCAGCAGCTCCGGACAGGGTTACGAAAAACTGTTTTTT
once,NA,TRBV2,TRBJ1-6,CASSADRYNNSPLHF,TGTGCCAGCAGTGCCGACAGATATAATAATTCACCCCTCCACTTT
NA,TRBD1,TRBV5-1,TRBJ1-4,CASSLVGQGLNEKLFF,TGCGCCAGCAGCTTGGTGGGACAGGGGCTCAATGAAAAACTGTTTTTT
NA,TRBD1,TRBV7-8,TRBJ2-2,CASSTYRGQGELFF,TGTGCCAGCAGCACCTACAGGGGGCAAGGGGAGCTGTTTTTT
once,TRBD2,TRBV7-8,TRBJ2-7,CASSNLGSGGADEQYF,TGTGCCAGCAGCAACTTAGGTAGCGGGGGGGCGGATGAGCAGTACTTC
NA,TRBD1,TRBV7-9,TRBJ2-1,CASSLAVTGRRPEQFF,TGTGCCAGCAGCTTAGCGGTGACAGGGCGGCGTCCCGAGCAGTTCTTC
NA,NA,TRBV6-2/TRBV6-3,TRBJ1-5,CASSPIALGNQPQHF,TGTGCCAGCAGCCCCATAGCATTAGGCAATCAGCCCCAGCATTTT
NA,NA,TRBV6-6,TRBJ1-3,CASSRTGLPSGNTIYF,TGTGCCAGCAGTAGAACAGGCCTGCCCTCTGGAAACACCATATATTTT
NA,NA,TRBV4-1,TRBJ1-1,CASSLRWAVMNTEAFF,TGCGCCAGCAGCCTCAGGTGGGCCGTCATGAACACTGAAGCTTTCTTT
NA,NA,TRBV10-3,TRBJ2-7,CAISGQTGGYEQYF,TGTGCCATCAGTGGTCAGACCGGGGGCTACGAGCAGTACTTC
NA,TRBD1,TRBV6-2/TRBV6-3,TRBJ1-5,CASSRQGGNQPQHF,TGTGCCAGCAGTAGACAGGGAGGCAATCAGCCCCAGCATTTT
NA,NA,TRBV25-1,TRBJ1-5,CASSESTTNLQPQHF,TGTGCCAGCAGTGAATCTACGACAAATCTCCAGCCCCAGCATTTT
NA,TRBD2,TRBV30,TRBJ2-1,CAWATPSGSASSYNEQFF,TGTGCCTGGGCAACCCCTAGCGGGAGCGCTAGCTCCTACAATGAGCAGTTCTTC
NA,TRBD1,TRBV7-2,TRBJ2-7,CASSSDRTYEQYF,TGTGCCAGCAGCTCGGACAGGACCTACGAGCAGTACTTC
NA,TRBD1,TRBV6-2/TRBV6-3,TRBJ1-1,CASSYLTRGRDEAFF,TGTGCCAGCAGTTACCTTACCAGGGGGCGTGATGAAGCTTTCTTT
NA,TRBD2,TRBV7-2,TRBJ2-3,CASSLGLAASTDTQYF,TGTGCCAGCAGTTTGGGACTAGCGGCCAGCACAGATACGCAGTATTTT
NA,NA,TRBV28,TRBJ1-6,CASTLGGGPLHF,TGTGCCAGCACCCTAGGGGGAGGGCCCCTCCACTTT
NA,NA,TRBV7-9,TRBJ1-2,CASSTQEGTGYTF,TGTGCCAGCAGCACACAGGAGGGGACTGGCTACACCTTC
NA,NA,TRBV6-5,TRBJ1-6,CASLGWRQRDSPLHF,TGTGCCAGCCTCGGGTGGAGACAGCGAGATTCACCCCTCCACTTT
NA,TRBD2,TRBV5-4,TRBJ2-1,CASGTRFNNEQFF,TGTGCCAGCGGGACTAGATTTAACAATGAGCAGTTCTTC
NA,NA,TRBV5-5,TRBJ2-1,CASSPTGDSYNEQFF,TGTGCCAGCAGCCCGACAGGAGACTCCTACAATGAGCAGTTCTTC
NA,TRBD2,TRBV6-5,TRBJ2-7,CASSPGLAGAYEQYF,TGTGCCAGCAGTCCCGGACTAGCGGGAGCCTACGAGCAGTACTTC
few,TRBD2,TRBV15,TRBJ2-5,CATSKSSGTYGETQYF,TGTGCCACCAGCAAAAGTAGCGGGACCTACGGAGAGACCCAGTACTTC
NA,NA,TRBV6-5,TRBJ2-7,CASSPEGGAAEQYF,TGTGCCAGCAGCCCGGAGGGGGGGGCGGCCGAGCAGTACTTC